Listed below are T cell receptor beta chains from one sample, sequenced in a study of T cell repertoires in cytomegalovirus infection. In TCRdb, the reads were re-called with MiXCR into one record per CDR3 protein. The data contain around 210,000 distinct CDR3 sequences, around 6.4% of them singletons. Sequencing was done on a sample of PBMCs. These receptor sequences come from a human donor in good health (CMV status not recorded). Some clones in this sample may be carry-over from other donors' samples. CDR3s include the opening cysteine and the closing phenylalanine or tryptophan. The D gene is left open where the match is weak. Some rows mark clone size as missing; the rest say once, few, many or name a class of expanded clone.

j_call | v_call | d_call | clone_size | cdr3_aa | cdr3_nt
TRBJ1-3 | TRBV20-1 | - | many | CSARGDGSSGNTIYF | TGCAGTGCTAGAGGTGACGGGTCCTCTGGAAACACCATATATTTT
TRBJ2-5 | TRBV7-2 | - | many | CASSLNYGTSPDF | TGTGCCAGCAGCTTAAATTACGGAACTAGCCCCGACTTC
TRBJ2-1 | TRBV10-3 | - | - | CAISRDDEQFF | TGTGCCATCAGCAGGGATGATGAGCAGTTCTTC
TRBJ2-1 | TRBV30 | TRBD2 | many | CAWALSGAYNEQFF | TGTGCCTGGGCCCTTAGCGGGGCCTACAATGAGCAGTTCTTC
TRBJ1-2 | TRBV20-1 | - | many | CSARDRGGYTF | TGCAGTGCTAGAGATAGGGGCGGCTACACCTTC
TRBJ2-3 | TRBV5-1 | TRBD1 | many | CASSGDRDGPDTQYF | TGCGCCAGCAGCGGGGACAGGGACGGCCCAGATACGCAGTATTTT
TRBJ2-7 | TRBV5-1 | - | - | CASSLAGQSNEQYF | TGCGCCAGCAGCTTGGCCGGACAGTCCAACGAGCAGTACTTC
TRBJ2-7 | TRBV10-3 | - | many | CAISESFYEQYF | TGTGCCATCAGTGAGTCGTTCTACGAGCAGTACTTC
TRBJ2-6 | TRBV7-9 | - | many | CASSQTRRSGANVLTF | TGTGCCAGCAGCCAAACACGGCGATCTGGGGCCAACGTCCTGACTTTC
TRBJ1-2 | TRBV28 | TRBD1 | many | CASREKWDRDGYTF | TGTGCCAGCAGGGAGAAGTGGGACAGGGACGGCTACACCTTC
TRBJ1-1 | TRBV2 | TRBD1 | many | CASRRGLRDRDTEAFF | TGTGCCAGCAGGAGGGGGCTACGGGACAGGGACACTGAAGCTTTCTTT
TRBJ2-5 | TRBV7-6 | - | many | CASSPLASAGQETQYF | TGTGCCAGCAGCCCCCTTGCCTCTGCGGGCCAAGAGACCCAGTACTTC
TRBJ1-4 | TRBV7-9 | TRBD1 | many | CASSLGWDSGNEKLFF | TGTGCCAGCAGCTTAGGGTGGGACAGCGGGAATGAAAAACTGTTTTTT
TRBJ2-3 | TRBV5-8 | TRBD2 | many | CASSLTSGGSDTQYF | TGTGCCAGCAGCTTGACTAGCGGGGGGTCAGATACGCAGTATTTT
TRBJ2-5 | TRBV6-2/TRBV6-3 | - | many | CASTTGETQYF | TGTGCCAGCACTACCGGTGAGACCCAGTACTTC
TRBJ2-2 | TRBV29-1 | - | - | CSAPGRGNTGELFF | TGCAGCGCACCGGGACGGGGTAACACCGGGGAGCTGTTTTTT
TRBJ2-5 | TRBV12-3/TRBV12-4 | TRBD2 | many | CASSSSGGAETQYF | TGTGCCAGCAGCTCCTCGGGAGGGGCGGAGACCCAGTACTTC
TRBJ2-1 | TRBV9 | - | few | CASSGGLGDNEQFF | TGTGCCAGCAGCGGGGGATTAGGGGACAATGAGCAGTTCTTC
TRBJ2-1 | TRBV9 | TRBD2 | many | CASSVGVSGGGEQFF | TGTGCCAGCAGCGTAGGGGTTAGCGGGGGGGGTGAGCAGTTCTTC
TRBJ2-2 | TRBV2 | - | few | CASSGAFPGTGELFF | TGTGCCAGCAGTGGGGCGTTTCCCGGGACCGGGGAGCTGTTTTTT
TRBJ2-2 | TRBV7-2 | - | many | CASSYTNTGELFF | TGTGCCAGCAGCTATACGAACACCGGGGAGCTGTTTTTT
TRBJ1-5 | TRBV5-1 | TRBD1 | many | CASSQTTGGDQPQHF | TGCGCCAGCAGCCAGACGACAGGGGGGGATCAGCCCCAGCATTTT
TRBJ1-1 | TRBV13 | TRBD1 | many | CASRPTGARTEAFF | TGTGCCAGCAGGCCTACAGGGGCGAGGACTGAAGCTTTCTTT
TRBJ2-1 | TRBV20-1 | - | many | CSARPLGYNEQFF | TGCAGTGCTAGGCCCCTCGGCTACAATGAGCAGTTCTTC
TRBJ1-1 | TRBV7-9 | TRBD1 | - | CASSFSPGTGNTEAFF | TGTGCCAGCAGCTTCTCTCCCGGGACAGGGAACACTGAAGCTTTCTTT
TRBJ1-1 | TRBV29-1 | - | many | CSVGDTGEGVNTEAFF | TGCAGCGTGGGGGATACGGGTGAGGGTGTGAACACTGAAGCTTTCTTT